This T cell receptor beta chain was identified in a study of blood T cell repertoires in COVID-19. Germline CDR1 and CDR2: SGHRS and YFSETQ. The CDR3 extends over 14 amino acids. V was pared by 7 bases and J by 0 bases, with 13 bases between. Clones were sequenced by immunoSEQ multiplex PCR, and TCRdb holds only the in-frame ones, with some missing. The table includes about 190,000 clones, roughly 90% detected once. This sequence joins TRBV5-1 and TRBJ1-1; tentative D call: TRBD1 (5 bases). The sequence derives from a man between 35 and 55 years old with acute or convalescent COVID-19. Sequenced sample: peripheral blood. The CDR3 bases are TGCGCCAGCCGTTCGCAGGGTATGAACACTGAAGCTTTCTTT. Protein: CASRSQGMNTEAFF.